Shown below are 27 T cell receptor beta chains from a single sample sequenced in a study of blood T cell repertoires in COVID-19. The table came from immunoSEQ multiplex PCR; TCRdb's copy has only in-frame clones and leaves some out. The profile shows 310,000 or so clones, around 87% of them singletons. Sequenced: peripheral blood. The receptors here all came from a man between 65 and 85 years old with acute or convalescent COVID-19.

The gene calls are TRBV5-5 and TRBJ2-1; 11 positions match TRBD2. Germline V CDR1 and CDR2: SGHKS, YYEKEE (reference sequence). The V segment lost 4 bases and the J segment 5 bases; nucleotides outside the gene matches: 5. The CDR3 is made up of 15 amino acids. In DNA, the CDR3 is TGTGCCAGCAGCATACTAGCGGGGGTCGACAATGAGCAGTTCTTC. Translated, it gives CASSILAGVDNEQFF.

In its sample, this clone was seen once. CDR3 coding DNA: TGTGCCAGCAGCTCGGGACAGGGGAGCAATGAGCAGTTCTTC. Amino acid sequence: CASSSGQGSNEQFF. The chain combines TRBV7-6 with TRBJ2-1; 10 bases align to TRBD1. The junction had 3 bases not matched to a gene; V was cut back by 4 bases and J by 6 bases. This CDR3 contains 14 residues. The germline gives CDR1 SGHVS, CDR2 FNYEAQ.

V and J are TRBV4-3 and TRBJ1-5, with D unresolved. Germline V CDR1 and CDR2: LGHNA, YSLEER. The V end was cut by 0 bases, the J end by 1 base, with 7 bases between. This CDR3 contains 15 residues. The CDR3 bases are TGCGCCAGCAGCCAAGAAAAACGGAGCAATCAGCCCCAGCATTTT. Translation gives CASSQEKRSNQPQHF.

The sample holds a few counts of this clone. This chain connects TRBV29-1 to TRBJ2-7, with D tentatively TRBD1 (5 bases). The CDR3 runs to 11 residues. Germline lookup yields CDR1 SQVTM and CDR2 ANQGSEA. Trimming pared 4 bases from V and 7 bases from J, leaving 11 bases between. The DNA for the CDR3 is TGCAGCGTTGTGACAGACTTAGAGCAGTACTTC. It specifies CSVVTDLEQYF.

This chain connects TRBV19 to TRBJ2-3, with 7 bases matching TRBD2. CDR1 and CDR2 from the germline V gene are LNHDA and SQIVND (reference sequence). The junction had 7 bases not matched to a gene; V was cut back by 6 bases and J by 10 bases. The CDR3 is 12 amino acids. The CDR3, as DNA: TGTGCCAGTAGCCCCCGACTAGCTGCGCAGTATTTT. As protein: CASSPRLAAQYF.

DNA for the CDR3: TGTGCCAGCAGCTTATCCTGGGGGCTAGATCAGCCCCAGCATTTT. Translated, it gives CASSLSWGLDQPQHF. The J gene is TRBJ1-5, the V gene TRBV11-2; D is possibly TRBD1 (6 bases). This CDR3 has 15 amino acids. From germline, CDR1 is SGHAT and CDR2 FQNNGV. Trimming shortened V by 2 bases and J by 5 bases, and 13 bases separated the two germline ends.

This clone came up once. The rearrangement uses TRBV5-1 and TRBJ1-1; no definite D call. From germline, CDR1 is SGHRS and CDR2 YFSETQ. The CDR3 totals 15 residues. V was pared by 0 bases and J by 0 bases, with 9 bases between. The CDR3 here is CASSLDAGLNTEAFF. For the CDR3, the DNA is TGCGCCAGCAGCTTGGATGCAGGCCTGAACACTGAAGCTTTCTTT.

This clone was seen a single time. This sequence joins TRBV5-5 and TRBJ2-5, with 7 bases that match TRBD2. This CDR3 spans 15 amino acids. Trimming cost V 0 bases and J 2 bases; bases outside gene matches: 4. Germline V gene sequence: CDR1 SGHKS, CDR2 YYEKEE (reference sequence). The CDR3 sequence is CASSLGGGSQETQYF. The DNA for the CDR3 is TGTGCCAGCAGCTTGGGCGGGGGTTCTCAAGAGACCCAGTACTTC.

This sequence joins TRBV9 and TRBJ1-6; D unresolved. This CDR3 has 14 residues. CDR1 is SGDLS, CDR2 YYNGEE, per germline. The V gene lost 1 base and the J gene lost 3 bases, with 5 bases spanning the gap. CDR3 nucleotides: TGTGCCAGCAGCGTAAGCGGCTATAATTCACCCCTCCACTTT. This sequence encodes CASSVSGYNSPLHF.

The chain combines TRBV11-2 with TRBJ2-7; 10 bases line up with TRBD2. V dropped 5 bases and J dropped 3; count of bases not matched to a gene: 4. Germline V gene sequence: CDR1 SGHAT, CDR2 FQNNGV. The CDR3 is 14 residues long. The CDR3 DNA follows: TGTGCCAGCAGCCCGTCTAGCGGGAGCTACGAGCAGTACTTC. This codes for CASSPSSGSYEQYF.

The chain couples TRBV7-2 to TRBJ1-3; D is undetermined. Germline values: CDR1 SGHTA, CDR2 FQGNSA. The CDR3 consists of 15 residues. Between the trimmed V and J ends, which lost 1 base and 0 bases, there was a span of 7 bases. This chain's CDR3 is CASSLVTSSGNTIYF. The CDR3 DNA reads TGTGCCAGCAGCTTAGTCACGAGCTCTGGAAACACCATATATTTT.

The rearrangement links TRBV4-2 to TRBJ1-6; tentative D call: TRBD1 (5 bases). The CDR3 has 15 residues. Looked up from germline, CDR1 is LGHNA and CDR2 is YNFKEQ. The V gene lost 4 bases and the J gene lost 7 bases, with 14 bases spanning the gap. The CDR3 here is CASSLDGGGNSPLHF. The CDR3 DNA sequence: TGTGCCAGCAGCCTCGATGGGGGGGGAAATTCACCCCTCCACTTT.

The chain carries TRBV5-1 and TRBJ2-3, with D possibly TRBD2 on 6 matching bases. The CDR3 consists of 15 residues. Germline-derived CDR1 and CDR2 are SGHRS and YFSETQ. V was clipped by 3 bases and J by 4 bases, with 15 bases between them. This CDR3 reads CASSSQGGEADTQYF. Here the CDR3 DNA reads TGCGCCAGCAGCTCGCAAGGAGGGGAGGCAGATACGCAGTATTTT. Complete variable domain (other parts from reference TRBV5-1 and TRBJ2-3): KAGVTQTPRYLIKTRGQQVTLSCSPISGHRSVSWYQQTPGQGLQFLFEYFSETQRNKGNFPGRFSGRQFSNSRSEMNVSTLELGDSALYLCASSSQGGEADTQYFGPGTRLTVL.

This clone was picked up a small number of times. The CDR3 DNA sequence: TGTGCCAGCAGCCGCGGACAGGCTAACACCGGGGAGCTGTTTTTT. Its protein is CASSRGQANTGELFF. The chain joins TRBV7-3 to TRBJ2-2; 7 nucleotides line up with TRBD1. The J segment lost 2 bases and the V segment lost 5 bases, leaving 5 bases of the junction unmatched. This CDR3 is 15 amino acids long. Germline V gene data show CDR1 as SGHTA and CDR2 as FQGTGA.

The chain recombines TRBV28 with TRBJ1-5; a possible D gene is TRBD1 (5 bases). CDR3 length: 14 amino acids. CDR1 is MDHEN and CDR2 is SYDVKM in the germline V gene. The V end was cut by 6 bases, the J end by 6 bases, with 15 bases between. The CDR3 nucleotides are TGTGCCAGCAGCCCGGGGGGGTCGGGTCAGCCCCAGCATTTT. Its protein product is CASSPGGSGQPQHF.

The count of this clone is one. V usage is TRBV7-7 and J usage is TRBJ2-5; TRBD2 agrees at 14 bases. After removal of 5 bases from V and 4 bases from J, the junction contained 3 bases not matched to a gene. The CDR3 has 15 amino acids. CDR1 is SSHAT and CDR2 is FNYEAQ in the germline V gene (reference sequence). The CDR3 DNA sequence: TGTGCCAGCAGCCCGGGACTAGCGGGAGTAGAGACCCAGTACTTC. Its translation is CASSPGLAGVETQYF. The full variable domain, in which reference TRBV7-7 and TRBJ2-5 provide the parts outside the CDR3, is GAGVSQSPRYKVTKRGQDVTLRCDPISSHATLYWYQQALGQGPEFLTYFNYEAQPDKSGLPSDRFSAERPEGSISTLTIQRTEQRDSAMYRCASSPGLAGVETQYFGPGTRLLVL.

The gene calls are TRBV28 and TRBJ2-5; 7 bases fit TRBD1. This CDR3 contains 15 residues. Germline V gene sequence: CDR1 MDHEN, CDR2 SYDVKM. V shed 6 bases, J shed 2 bases, and the junction held 9 bases outside the gene matches. CDR3 in amino acids: CASRTPTGQQETQYF. The CDR3 nucleotides are TGTGCCAGCAGAACACCAACGGGACAGCAAGAGACCCAGTACTTC.

This rearrangement joins TRBV27 to TRBJ2-1; TRBD2 agrees at 14 bases. The CDR3 loop spans 18 amino acids. The germline CDR1 and CDR2 sequences are MNHEY and SMNVEV (reference sequence). V lost 5 bases to trimming and J lost 0 bases; unmatched junction nucleotides: 6. Written as DNA, the CDR3 is TGTGCCAGCAGTCAGGGGACTAGCGGGAGTCCCTCCTACAATGAGCAGTTCTTC. Amino acid sequence: CASSQGTSGSPSYNEQFF.

This rearrangement joins TRBV5-1 to TRBJ2-7; possibly TRBD1 for D (5 bases). The CDR3 spans 15 residues. The ends were cut back, 2 bases at V and 2 bases at J, with 14 bases in the middle. Germline CDR1 and CDR2: SGHRS and YFSETQ. The CDR3 loop reads CASSFSTGDAYEQYF. The DNA of the CDR3 is TGCGCCAGCAGCTTCAGTACAGGTGATGCCTACGAGCAGTACTTC.

This clone showed up just a few times. The chain combines TRBV30 with TRBJ2-5, with D possibly matching TRBD2 (6 bases). The CDR3 runs to 13 residues. V was shortened by 0 bases and J by 7 bases, with 12 bases between the two germline ends. Looked up from germline, CDR1 is GTSNPN and CDR2 is SVGIG (reference sequence). As DNA, the CDR3 is TGTGCCTGGAGTGTAGCGGGTGAGGGGACCCAGTACTTC. Encoded protein: CAWSVAGEGTQYF.

This clone was seen more than once but under ten times. The chain couples TRBV7-8 to TRBJ2-1; 11 bases align to TRBD2. Germline V CDR1 and CDR2: SGHVS, FQNEAQ. The CDR3 consists of 16 residues. Trimming cost V 5 bases and J 7 bases; bases outside gene matches: 10. The CDR3 coding sequence is TGTGCCAGCAGCAAACTAGCGGGAGTTACGGGGAATGAGCAGTTCTTC. Encoded protein: CASSKLAGVTGNEQFF.

The gene calls are TRBV18 and TRBJ2-2; the D is unclear. Per the germline V gene, CDR1 is KGHSH and CDR2 is LQKENI. This CDR3 contains 16 residues. V gave up 3 bases and J gave up 1 base, with 12 bases separating them. CDR3 sequence: CASSPWQVENTGELFF. The CDR3 region has the DNA TGTGCCAGCTCACCGTGGCAGGTGGAGAACACCGGGGAGCTGTTTTTT.

V gene TRBV3-1 (or the pseudogene TRBV3-2) combines with J gene TRBJ1-4; 7 nucleotides agree with TRBD1. V gave up 4 bases and J gave up 6 bases; unmatched junction bases: 8. The germline V gene has CDR1 LGHDT and CDR2 YNNKEL (reference sequence). This CDR3 spans 15 amino acids. Here the CDR3 DNA reads TGTGCCAGCAGCCGCCCTCGCGACAGGGATGAAAAACTGTTTTTT. Its translation is CASSRPRDRDEKLFF.

This clone was recorded once. The CDR3 nucleotides read TGTGCCAGCAGTTTGGCAGGGAGGTATGGCTACACCTTC. Translation gives CASSLAGRYGYTF. The chain is built from TRBV12-3 or TRBV12-4 and TRBJ1-2; D perhaps matches TRBD1 (5 bases). The CDR3 is made up of 13 amino acids. The ends were cut back, 3 bases at V and 5 bases at J, with 10 bases in the middle.

CDR3 bases: TGTGCCAGCAGTTACTCAGGACAGAGACAGTACTTC. The encoded protein is CASSYSGQRQYF. The chain combines TRBV6-6 with TRBJ2-7, with D possibly matching TRBD1 (6 bases). Trimming removed 0 bases at V and 10 bases at J, with 10 bases between. In germline, CDR1 is MNHNY, CDR2 SVGAGI (reference sequence). The CDR3 loop spans 12 amino acids.

The rearrangement links TRBV5-1 to TRBJ2-1; a weak D match, TRBD2 (5 bases). The CDR3 is 16 residues long. Germline CDR1 SGHRS, CDR2 YFSETQ. The V end was cut by 0 bases, the J end by 4 bases, with 14 bases between. The CDR3 sequence is CASSLELGSRYNEQFF. The CDR3 DNA is TGCGCCAGCAGCTTGGAATTAGGGAGTCGGTACAATGAGCAGTTCTTC.

This clone was recorded once. Compared with germline, one end of the junction differs, possibly owing to a read error. The chain recombines TRBV28 with TRBJ1-5; 9 bases fit TRBD1. The length of the CDR3 is 15 residues. Per the germline V gene, CDR1 is MDHEN and CDR2 is SYDVKM. CDR3 region: CANSIQGAGIGPQHF. CDR3 coding DNA: TGTGCCAACAGTATACAGGGGGCAGGGATAGGGCCCCAGCATTTT.